The source of this T cell receptor beta chain is a study of identical twins. Addition of a universal primer site occurred through template switching, and cDNA carried unique molecular identifiers. From the 5' RACE reads, TCRdb called clonotypes with MiXCR, one entry per CDR3 protein. The sample contains 1.5 million to 2 million distinct CDR3 sequences, 25% to 35% of which appear only once. Germline CDR1 reads SGHRS; CDR2 reads YFSETQ. The length of the CDR3 is 14 residues. The sequenced material came from cord blood. This rearrangement joins TRBV5-1 to TRBJ2-1; D might be TRBD2 (5 bases). The DNA matches TRBJ2-7 better at its end, which makes the J call doubtful. The TCR comes from a newborn girl in good health. The CDR3 nucleotides read TGCGCCAGCAAGGAGACTACCTCCCACAATGAGCAGTACTTC. Translated, it gives CASKETTSHNEQYF.